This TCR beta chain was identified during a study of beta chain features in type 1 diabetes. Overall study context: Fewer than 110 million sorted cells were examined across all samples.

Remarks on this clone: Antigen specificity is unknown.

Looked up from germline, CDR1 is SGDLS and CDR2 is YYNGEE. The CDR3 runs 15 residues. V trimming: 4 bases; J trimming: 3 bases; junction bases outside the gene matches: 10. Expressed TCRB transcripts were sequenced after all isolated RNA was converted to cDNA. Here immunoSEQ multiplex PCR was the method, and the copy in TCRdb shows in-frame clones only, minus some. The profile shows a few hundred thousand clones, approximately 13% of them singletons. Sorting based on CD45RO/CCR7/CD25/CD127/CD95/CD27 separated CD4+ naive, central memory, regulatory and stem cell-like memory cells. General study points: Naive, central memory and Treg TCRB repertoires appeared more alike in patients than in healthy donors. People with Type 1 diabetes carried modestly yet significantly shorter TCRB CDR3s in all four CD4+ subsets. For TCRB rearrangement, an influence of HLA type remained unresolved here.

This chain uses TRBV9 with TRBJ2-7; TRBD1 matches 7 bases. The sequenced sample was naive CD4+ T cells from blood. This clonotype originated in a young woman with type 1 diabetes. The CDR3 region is CASSPRQGRIYEQYF. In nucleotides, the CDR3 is TGTGCCAGCAGCCCACGACAGGGTAGGATCTACGAGCAGTACTTC.